Listed here are 23 T cell receptor beta chains from one sample, sequenced in a study of cytomegalovirus exposure and HLA in healthy donors. PCR employed 60 Vbeta and 13 Jbeta primers. The assay was immunoSEQ multiplex PCR, and TCRdb's table has in-frame clones only and misses some. The sample includes around 150,000 clones, approximately 80% of them seen just once. Sequencing was done on a sample of PBMCs. These receptors all stem from a woman aged 40 to 50 in good health and CMV-seronegative.

The count of this clone is one. V is TRBV2 and J is TRBJ2-5, with D tentatively TRBD1 (6 bases). V was cut by 6 bases and J by 2 bases, with 13 bases left in between. Per germline, CDR1 SNHLY and CDR2 FYNNEI. This CDR3 is 14 amino acids long. The chain's CDR3 is CASRSGTSQETQYF. The CDR3 DNA sequence: TGTGCCAGCAGATCCGGGACATCGCAAGAGACCCAGTACTTC.

The J gene is TRBJ2-7, the V gene TRBV28; TRBD1 matches 8 bases. CDR3 size: 15 residues. Germline V lookup: CDR1 MDHEN, CDR2 SYDVKM. The ends lost 4 bases at V and 2 bases at J; junction bases unmatched: 7. CDR3 protein: CASSYAGGVTYEQYF. The CDR3, as DNA: TGTGCCAGCAGTTATGCAGGGGGCGTTACCTACGAGCAGTACTTC.

This chain joins TRBV6-5 and TRBJ1-1; D gene ambiguous. The CDR3 totals 13 residues. The V gene lost 4 bases and the J gene lost 0 bases, with 6 bases spanning the gap. Looked up from germline, CDR1 is MNHEY and CDR2 is SVGAGI. For the CDR3, the DNA is TGTGCCAGCAGTTTGCACTTGAACACTGAAGCTTTCTTT. Amino acids: CASSLHLNTEAFF.

The chain links TRBV5-1 to TRBJ2-2; possibly TRBD1 for D (5 bases). This CDR3 is 15 amino acids long. V was cut by 0 bases and J by 6 bases, with 12 bases left in between. Germline V gives CDR1 SGHRS, CDR2 YFSETQ. The DNA for the CDR3 is TGCGCCAGCAGCTTGGGGGGCGCTGGGGCCGGGGAGCTGTTTTTT. Translating it yields CASSLGGAGAGELFF.

This chain connects TRBV11-1 to TRBJ2-7; 7 bases line up with TRBD2. The CDR3 extends over 15 amino acids. The V segment lost 5 bases and the J segment 0 bases; nucleotides outside the gene matches: 7. Per the germline V gene, CDR1 is SGHAT and CDR2 is FQDESV (reference sequence). CDR3 residues: CASSPTSVSSYEQYF. DNA of the CDR3: TGTGCCAGCAGCCCAACTAGCGTGAGCTCCTACGAGCAGTACTTC.

The chain's CDR3 is CASSLGGGSYNSPLHF. The CDR3 DNA reads as TGTGCCAGCAGCTTAGGGGGGGGAAGCTATAATTCACCCCTCCACTTT. The genes are TRBV7-6 and TRBJ1-6; D may be TRBD1 (5 bases). CDR3 length: 16 residues. From germline, CDR1 is SGHVS and CDR2 FNYEAQ. V gave up 1 base and J gave up 3 bases, with 10 bases separating them.

On this clone itself: The junction departs from the called germline gene at one end, perhaps through a read error. The chain carries TRBV5-1 and TRBJ2-6, with a tentative D call TRBD1 (5 bases). This CDR3 has 16 amino acids. In germline, CDR1 is SGHRS, CDR2 YFSETQ. CDR3 coding DNA: TGCGCCAGCAGCTTGGTTGGTACCTCTGGGGCCAACGGCCTGACTTTC. Translated, it gives CASSLVGTSGANGLTF.

The chain is built from TRBV15 and TRBJ2-7, with a weak D call TRBD1 (7 bases). CDR3 size: 17 residues. Germline V gene lookup returns CDR1 LNHNV and CDR2 YYDKDF (reference sequence). Trimming shortened V by 0 bases and J by 1 base, and 16 bases separated the two germline ends. CDR3: CATSRDLGRGVSYEQYF. Written as DNA, the CDR3 is TGTGCCACCAGCAGAGATCTGGGCAGGGGGGTATCCTACGAGCAGTACTTC.

This chain uses TRBV11-2 with TRBJ1-1; D is unclear. Germline V gene data show CDR1 as SGHAT and CDR2 as FQNNGV. The CDR3 length is 13 residues. Trimming took 4 bases from V and 3 from J, leaving 9 bases between them. The DNA of the CDR3 is TGTGCCAGCAGCTCTTTCGGGGACACTGAAGCTTTCTTT. Protein product: CASSSFGDTEAFF. The full variable domain, rest sourced from reference TRBV11-2 and TRBJ1-1, is EAGVAQSPRYKIIEKRQSVAFWCNPISGHATLYWYQQILGQGPKLLIQFQNNGVVDDSQLPKDRFSAERLKGVDSTLKIQPAKLEDSAVYLCASSSFGDTEAFFGQGTRLTVV.

The V and J genes are TRBV7-2 and TRBJ2-7, with TRBD1 as a possible D gene (7 bases). CDR1 and CDR2 from the germline V gene are SGHTA and FQGNSA. Trimming pared 5 bases from V and 4 bases from J, leaving 15 bases between. This CDR3 region has 14 residues. The CDR3 bases are TGTGCCAGCAGCCCGGAGGGGGCGGCTTACGAGCAGTACTTC. Protein product: CASSPEGAAYEQYF.

This clone was counted once. V and J are TRBV7-7 and TRBJ2-1, with D possibly TRBD1 on 6 matching bases. The germline V gene has CDR1 SSHAT and CDR2 FNYEAQ (reference sequence). This CDR3 is 13 amino acids long. V was cut by 5 bases and J by 4 bases, with 9 bases left in between. The CDR3 nucleotides read TGTGCCAGCAGCCGCCAGGGGTACAATGAGCAGTTCTTC. Its translation is CASSRQGYNEQFF.

The chain couples TRBV10-3 to TRBJ1-1, with unresolved D. Trimming stripped 3 bases from V and 2 bases from J, with 13 bases between. Looked up from germline, CDR1 is ENHRY and CDR2 is SYGVKD. This CDR3 has 15 residues. CDR3 in DNA: TGTGCCATCAGTGAACCGACATTCTACAACACTGAAGCTTTCTTT. Its translation is CAISEPTFYNTEAFF.

V and J are TRBV7-8 and TRBJ1-3; 8 bases map to TRBD1. J gave up 0 bases and V 3 bases, and 1 base lay outside the gene matches. The CDR3 is 15 residues long. Germline CDR1 is SGHVS and CDR2 is FQNEAQ. CDR3 nucleotide sequence: TGTGCCAGCAGCTTTGACAGGGGCTCTGGAAACACCATATATTTT. It codes for CASSFDRGSGNTIYF. The full variable domain, completed using reference TRBV7-8 and TRBJ1-3, is GAGVSQSPRYKVAKRGQDVALRCDPISGHVSLFWYQQALGQGPEFLTYFQNEAQLDKSGLPSDRFFAERPEGSVSTLKIQRTQQEDSAVYLCASSFDRGSGNTIYFGEGSWLTVV.

This clone was seen once. The junction departs from germline at one end; a sequencing error may be responsible. The chain has TRBV5-1 and TRBJ2-2; TRBD1 might be the D (6 bases). The CDR3 is made up of 13 amino acids. Germline CDR1 is SGHRS and CDR2 is YFSETQ. CDR3 coding DNA: TGCGCCAGCAGGCCGAGGGACACCGGGGCGCTGTTTTTT. The encoded protein is CASRPRDTGALFF. The complete variable domain, with remaining parts taken from reference TRBV5-1 and TRBJ2-2, reads KAGVTQTPRYLIKTRGQQVTLSCSPISGHRSVSWYQQTPGQGLQFLFEYFSETQRNKGNFPGRFSGRQFSNSRSEMNVSTLELGDSALYLCASRPRDTGALFFGEGSRLTVL.

This chain uses TRBV10-3 with TRBJ2-3; no clear D. This CDR3 spans 13 amino acids. Between the trimmed V and J ends, which lost 7 bases and 0 bases, there was a span of 8 bases. Germline CDR1 and CDR2: ENHRY and SYGVKD. CDR3 region: CAITHSSTDTQYF. CDR3 bases: TGTGCCATCACCCACTCAAGCACAGATACGCAGTATTTT.

The chain combines TRBV7-8 with TRBJ2-7; 9 nucleotides line up with TRBD2. This CDR3 spans 14 amino acids. Germline V gene data show CDR1 as SGHVS and CDR2 as FQNEAQ. V shed 1 base, J shed 3 bases, and the junction held 1 base outside the gene matches. CDR3 DNA: TGTGCCAGCAGCTTAGGTAGCGGGGGCTACGAGCAGTACTTC. Protein: CASSLGSGGYEQYF.

This rearrangement joins TRBV27 to TRBJ1-2; weak D call: TRBD1 (5 bases). The CDR3 extends over 14 amino acids. CDR1 and CDR2 from the germline V gene are MNHEY and SMNVEV (reference sequence). V was trimmed by 7 bases and J by 3 bases, leaving 15 bases between them. CDR3 protein: CASKPRVGDYGYTF. DNA for the CDR3: TGTGCCAGCAAGCCCAGGGTCGGCGACTATGGCTACACCTTC.

This chain uses TRBV27 with TRBJ1-6; no definite D call. The CDR3 has 14 amino acids. Germline V gene lookup returns CDR1 MNHEY and CDR2 SMNVEV (reference sequence). Trimming took 4 bases from V and 7 from J, leaving 11 bases between them. The CDR3 here is CASSSSLLNSPLHF. DNA for the CDR3: TGTGCCAGCAGTTCGAGTCTACTGAATTCACCCCTCCACTTT.

The chain uses TRBV7-3 and TRBJ2-5; possible D gene TRBD1, 5 bases. In germline, CDR1 is SGHTA, CDR2 FQGTGA. The CDR3 extends over 14 amino acids. V lost 0 bases to trimming and J lost 4 bases, with 9 bases between them. The CDR3 region has the DNA TGTGCCAGCAGCTTAACCCCTCAGGGAGAGACCCAGTACTTC. As protein: CASSLTPQGETQYF.

The CDR3 DNA sequence: TGTGCTCCGGGGGCTAGCGGACACTCCTACGAGCAGTACTTC. Translation: CAPGASGHSYEQYF. The chain couples TRBV30 to TRBJ2-7; maybe TRBD2 (7 bases). The germline V gene has CDR1 GTSNPN and CDR2 SVGIG (reference sequence). The CDR3 is 14 amino acids.

The V gene is TRBV27, the J gene TRBJ2-7; 13 nucleotides agree with TRBD2. The germline V gene encodes CDR1 MNHEY and CDR2 SMNVEV (reference sequence). V shed 6 bases and J 0 bases; nucleotides not matched to a gene: 5. This CDR3 is 16 amino acids long. The CDR3, as DNA: TGTGCCAGCAGCCCAACTAGCGGGGGGGTCTCCTACGAGCAGTACTTC. Protein: CASSPTSGGVSYEQYF.

This chain uses TRBV11-1 with TRBJ2-1; TRBD1 might be the D (6 bases). The V gene's germline CDR1 is SGHAT and CDR2 FQDESV (reference sequence). The V end was cut by 5 bases, the J end by 13 bases, with 15 bases between. This CDR3 has 12 amino acids. The CDR3 here is CASSLNRAHQFF. The DNA for the CDR3 is TGTGCCAGCAGCCTGAACAGGGCCCATCAGTTCTTC.

The chain recombines TRBV7-2 with TRBJ2-3; possibly TRBD1 for D (5 bases). In germline, CDR1 is SGHTA, CDR2 FQGNSA. There are 14 residues in the CDR3. V was shortened by 2 bases and J by 0 bases, with 6 bases between the two germline ends. Here the CDR3 reads CASSLSGSTDTQYF. In DNA, the CDR3 is TGTGCCAGCAGCTTATCAGGGAGCACAGATACGCAGTATTTT.